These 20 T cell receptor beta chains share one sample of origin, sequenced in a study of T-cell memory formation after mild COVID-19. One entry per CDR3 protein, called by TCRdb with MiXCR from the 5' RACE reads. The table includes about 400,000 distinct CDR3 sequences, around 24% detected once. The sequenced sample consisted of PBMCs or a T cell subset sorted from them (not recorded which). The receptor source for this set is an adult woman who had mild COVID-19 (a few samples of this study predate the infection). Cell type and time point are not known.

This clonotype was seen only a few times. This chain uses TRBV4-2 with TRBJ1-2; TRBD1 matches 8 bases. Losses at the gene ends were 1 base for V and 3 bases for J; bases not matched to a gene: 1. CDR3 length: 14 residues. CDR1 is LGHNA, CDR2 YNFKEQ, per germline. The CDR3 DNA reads TGTGCCAGCAGCCAAGGGGACAGGCACTATGGCTACACCTTC. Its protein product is CASSQGDRHYGYTF.

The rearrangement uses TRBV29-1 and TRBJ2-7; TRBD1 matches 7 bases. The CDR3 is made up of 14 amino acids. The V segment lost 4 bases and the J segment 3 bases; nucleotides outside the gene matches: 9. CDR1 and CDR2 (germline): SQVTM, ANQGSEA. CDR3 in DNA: TGCAGCGTTGGCCGGGACAGCTCAATCTACGAGCAGTACTTC. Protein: CSVGRDSSIYEQYF.

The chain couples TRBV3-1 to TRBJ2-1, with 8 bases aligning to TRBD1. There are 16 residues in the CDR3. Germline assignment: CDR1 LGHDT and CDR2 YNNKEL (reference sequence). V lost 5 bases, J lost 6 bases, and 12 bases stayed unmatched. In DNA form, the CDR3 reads TGTGCCAGCAGCGCGCCAACAGGGGGGTTGGGCAATGAGCAGTTCTTC. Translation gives CASSAPTGGLGNEQFF.

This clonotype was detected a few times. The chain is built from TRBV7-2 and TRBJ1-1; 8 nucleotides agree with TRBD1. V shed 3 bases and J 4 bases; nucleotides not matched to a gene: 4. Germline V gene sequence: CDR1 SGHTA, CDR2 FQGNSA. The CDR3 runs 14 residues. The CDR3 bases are TGTGCCAGCAGCTTTATCGGACAGGGCACTGAAGCTTTCTTT. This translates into CASSFIGQGTEAFF.

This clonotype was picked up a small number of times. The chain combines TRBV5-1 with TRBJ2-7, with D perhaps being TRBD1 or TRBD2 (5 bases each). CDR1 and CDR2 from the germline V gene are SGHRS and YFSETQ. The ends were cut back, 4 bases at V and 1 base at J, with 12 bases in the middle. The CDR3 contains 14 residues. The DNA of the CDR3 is TGCGCCAGCAGCCCAGGGAGTTTTTCCTACGAGCAGTACTTC. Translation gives CASSPGSFSYEQYF.

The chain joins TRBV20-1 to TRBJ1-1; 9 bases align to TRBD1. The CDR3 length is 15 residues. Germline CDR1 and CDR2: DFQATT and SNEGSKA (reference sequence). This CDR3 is CSGNRQGGKGTEAFF. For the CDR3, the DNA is TGCAGCGGTAATCGACAGGGGGGTAAGGGCACTGAAGCTTTCTTT.

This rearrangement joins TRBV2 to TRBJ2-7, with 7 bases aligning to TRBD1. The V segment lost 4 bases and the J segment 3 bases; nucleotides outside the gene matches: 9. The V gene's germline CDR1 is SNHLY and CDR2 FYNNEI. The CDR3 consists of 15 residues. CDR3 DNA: TGTGCCAGCAGTGGTACAGGGGACGTTGGCTACGAGCAGTACTTC. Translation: CASSGTGDVGYEQYF.

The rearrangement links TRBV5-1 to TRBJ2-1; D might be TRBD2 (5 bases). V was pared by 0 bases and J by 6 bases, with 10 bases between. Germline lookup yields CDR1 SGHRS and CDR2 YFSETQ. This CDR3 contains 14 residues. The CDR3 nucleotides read TGCGCCAGCAGCTTGGATCCGGGGAGCAATGAGCAGTTCTTC. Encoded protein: CASSLDPGSNEQFF.

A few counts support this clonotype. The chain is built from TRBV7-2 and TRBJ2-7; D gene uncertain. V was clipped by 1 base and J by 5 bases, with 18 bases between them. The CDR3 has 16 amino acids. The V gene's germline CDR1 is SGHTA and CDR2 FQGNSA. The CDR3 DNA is TGTGCCAGCAGCTTAGAATCCAGGATAATCACAGACGAGCAGTACTTC. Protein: CASSLESRIITDEQYF.

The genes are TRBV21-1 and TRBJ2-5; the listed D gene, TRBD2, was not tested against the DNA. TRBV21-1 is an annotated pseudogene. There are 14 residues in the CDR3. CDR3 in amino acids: CASSKGGRLETQYF. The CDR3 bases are TGTGCCAGCAGCAAAGGCGGGAGGTTGGAGACCCAGTACTTC.

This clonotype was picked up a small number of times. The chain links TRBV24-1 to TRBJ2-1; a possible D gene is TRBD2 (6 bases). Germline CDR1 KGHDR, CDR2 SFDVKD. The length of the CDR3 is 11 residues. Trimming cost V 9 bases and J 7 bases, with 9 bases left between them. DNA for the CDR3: TGTGCCACCGCGCGGGGAAATGAGCAGTTCTTC. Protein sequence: CATARGNEQFF.

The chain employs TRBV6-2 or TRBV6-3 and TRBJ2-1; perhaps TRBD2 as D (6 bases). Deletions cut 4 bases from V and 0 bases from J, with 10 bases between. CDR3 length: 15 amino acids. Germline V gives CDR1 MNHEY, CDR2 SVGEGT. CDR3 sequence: CASSSSETSYNEQFF. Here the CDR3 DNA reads TGTGCCAGCAGTTCTAGCGAGACCTCCTACAATGAGCAGTTCTTC.

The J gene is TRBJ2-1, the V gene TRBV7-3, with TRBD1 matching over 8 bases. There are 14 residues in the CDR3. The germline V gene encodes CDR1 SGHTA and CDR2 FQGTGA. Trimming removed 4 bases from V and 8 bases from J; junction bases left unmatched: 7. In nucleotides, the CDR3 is TGTGCCAGCAGCTCAGGACAGGGCGGGGATGAGCAGTTCTTC. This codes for CASSSGQGGDEQFF.

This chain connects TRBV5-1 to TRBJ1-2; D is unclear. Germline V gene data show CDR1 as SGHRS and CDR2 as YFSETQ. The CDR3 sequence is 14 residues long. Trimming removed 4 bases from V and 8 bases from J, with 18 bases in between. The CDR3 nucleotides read TGCGCCAGCAGCGAAGCCTTCGGAACTGTGGGCTACACCTTC. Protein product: CASSEAFGTVGYTF.

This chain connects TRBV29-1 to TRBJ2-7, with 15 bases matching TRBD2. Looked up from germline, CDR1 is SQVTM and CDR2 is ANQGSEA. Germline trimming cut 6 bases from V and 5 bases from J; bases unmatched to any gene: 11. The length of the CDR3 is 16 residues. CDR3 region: CSVVGLAGGTLNEQYF. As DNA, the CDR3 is TGCAGCGTAGTGGGACTAGCGGGAGGAACGCTCAACGAGCAGTACTTC.

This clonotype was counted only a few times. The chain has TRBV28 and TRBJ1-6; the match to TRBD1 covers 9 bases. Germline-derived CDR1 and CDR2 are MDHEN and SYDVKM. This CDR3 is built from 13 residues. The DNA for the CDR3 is TGTGCTAGCGAGGGGGACAGGGCTTCACCCCTCCACTTT. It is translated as CASEGDRASPLHF.

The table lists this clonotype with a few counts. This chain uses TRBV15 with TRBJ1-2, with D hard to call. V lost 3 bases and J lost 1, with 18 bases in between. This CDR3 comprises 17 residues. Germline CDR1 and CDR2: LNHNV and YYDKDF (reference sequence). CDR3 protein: CATSRRPAAGLNYGYTF. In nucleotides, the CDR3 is TGTGCCACCAGCAGGAGGCCGGCAGCAGGTCTTAACTATGGCTACACCTTC.

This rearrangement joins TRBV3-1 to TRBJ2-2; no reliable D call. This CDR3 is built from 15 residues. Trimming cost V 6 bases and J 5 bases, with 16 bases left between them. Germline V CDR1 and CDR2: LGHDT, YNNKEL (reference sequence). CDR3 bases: TGTGCCAGCAGGACAATCGCCAGCTCAACCGGGGAGCTGTTTTTT. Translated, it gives CASRTIASSTGELFF.

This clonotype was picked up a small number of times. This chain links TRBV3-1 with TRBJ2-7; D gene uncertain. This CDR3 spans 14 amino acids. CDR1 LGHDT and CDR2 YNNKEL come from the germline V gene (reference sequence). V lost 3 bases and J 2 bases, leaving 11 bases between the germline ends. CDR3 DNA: TGTGCCAGCAGCCAGGGCCCCAGAACCTACGAGCAGTACTTC. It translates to CASSQGPRTYEQYF.

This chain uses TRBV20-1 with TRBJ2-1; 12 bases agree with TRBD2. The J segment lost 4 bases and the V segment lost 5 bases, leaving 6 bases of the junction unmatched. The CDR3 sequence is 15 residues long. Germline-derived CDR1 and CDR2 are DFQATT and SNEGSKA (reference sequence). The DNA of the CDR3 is TGCAGTGCTTCGGGGACTAGCGGGCCTTACAATGAGCAGTTCTTC. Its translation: CSASGTSGPYNEQFF.